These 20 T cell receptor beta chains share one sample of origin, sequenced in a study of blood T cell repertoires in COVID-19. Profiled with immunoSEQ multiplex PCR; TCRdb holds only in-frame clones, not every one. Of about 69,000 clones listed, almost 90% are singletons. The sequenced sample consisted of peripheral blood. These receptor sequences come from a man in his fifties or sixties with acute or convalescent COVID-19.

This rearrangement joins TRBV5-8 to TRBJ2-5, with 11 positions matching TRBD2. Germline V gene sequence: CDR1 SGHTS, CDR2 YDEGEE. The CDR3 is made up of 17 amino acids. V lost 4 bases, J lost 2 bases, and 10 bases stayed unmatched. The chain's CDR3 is CASSPGTSGRFQETQYF. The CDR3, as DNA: TGTGCCAGCAGCCCCGGGACTAGCGGCAGGTTTCAAGAGACCCAGTACTTC. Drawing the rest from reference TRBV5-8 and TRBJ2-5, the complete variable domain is EAGVTQSPTHLIKTRGQQATLRCSPISGHTSVYWYQQALGLGLQFLLWYDEGEERNRGNFPPRFSGRQFPNYSSELNVNALELEDSALYLCASSPGTSGRFQETQYFGPGTRLLVL.

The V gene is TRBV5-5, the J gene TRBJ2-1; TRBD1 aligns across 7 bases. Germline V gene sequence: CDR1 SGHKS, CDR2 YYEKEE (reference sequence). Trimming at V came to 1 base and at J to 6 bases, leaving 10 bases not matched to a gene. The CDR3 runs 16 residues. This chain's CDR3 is CASSLSGTAGFNEQFF. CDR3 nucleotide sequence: TGTGCCAGCAGCTTGTCCGGGACAGCAGGTTTCAATGAGCAGTTCTTC. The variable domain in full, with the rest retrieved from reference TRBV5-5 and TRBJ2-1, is DAGVTQSPTHLIKTRGQQVTLRCSPISGHKSVSWYQQVLGQGPQFIFQYYEKEERGRGNFPDRFSARQFPNYSSELNVNALLLGDSALYLCASSLSGTAGFNEQFFGPGTRLTVL.

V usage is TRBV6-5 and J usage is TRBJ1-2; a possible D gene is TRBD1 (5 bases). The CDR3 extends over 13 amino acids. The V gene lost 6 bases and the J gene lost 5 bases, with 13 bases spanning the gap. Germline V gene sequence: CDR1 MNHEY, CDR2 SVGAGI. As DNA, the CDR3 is TGTGCCAGCAGAAGGGGAGGGGCGTATGGCTACACCTTC. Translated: CASRRGGAYGYTF.

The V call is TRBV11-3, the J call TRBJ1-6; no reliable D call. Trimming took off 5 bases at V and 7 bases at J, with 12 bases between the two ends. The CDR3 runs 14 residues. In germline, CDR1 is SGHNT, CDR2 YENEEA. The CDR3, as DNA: TGTGCCAGCAGCGTCACCGGGTTCAATTCACCCCTCCACTTT. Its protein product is CASSVTGFNSPLHF.

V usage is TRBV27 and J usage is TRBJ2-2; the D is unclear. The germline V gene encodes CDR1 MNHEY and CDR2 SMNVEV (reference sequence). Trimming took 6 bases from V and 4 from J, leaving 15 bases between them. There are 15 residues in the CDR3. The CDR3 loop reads CASSLSWSVTGELFF. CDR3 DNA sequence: TGTGCCAGCAGCCTTTCCTGGAGCGTCACCGGGGAGCTGTTTTTT.

The CDR3 bases are TGTGCCAGCAGCCCCAGTCCGAGGGGACAGGGATGGGGCGAGCAGTACTTC. Encoded protein: CASSPSPRGQGWGEQYF. The chain carries TRBV5-4 and TRBJ2-7, with 9 positions matching TRBD1. The CDR3 runs to 17 residues. Germline assignment: CDR1 SGHNT and CDR2 YYREEE (reference sequence). V was clipped by 4 bases and J by 6 bases; unmatched bases: 17.

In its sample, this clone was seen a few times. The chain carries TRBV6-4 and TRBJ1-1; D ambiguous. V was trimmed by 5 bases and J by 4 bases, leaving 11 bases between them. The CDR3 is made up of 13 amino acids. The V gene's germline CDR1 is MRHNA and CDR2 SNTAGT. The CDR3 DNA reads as TGTGCCAGCAGTATTAACTCCGGCACTGAAGCTTTCTTT. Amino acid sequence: CASSINSGTEAFF.

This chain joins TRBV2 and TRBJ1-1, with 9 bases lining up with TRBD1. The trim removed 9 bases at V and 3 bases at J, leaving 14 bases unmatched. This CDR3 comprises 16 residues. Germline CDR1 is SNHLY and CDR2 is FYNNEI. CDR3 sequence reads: CARSSRQGEWDTEAFF. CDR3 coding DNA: TGTGCCAGATCCAGTAGACAGGGGGAGTGGGACACTGAAGCTTTCTTT.

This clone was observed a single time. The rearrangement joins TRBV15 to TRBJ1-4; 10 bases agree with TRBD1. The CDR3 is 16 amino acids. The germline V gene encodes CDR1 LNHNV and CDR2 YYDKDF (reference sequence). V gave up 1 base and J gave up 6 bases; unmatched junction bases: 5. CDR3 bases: TGTGCCACCAGCAGAGGAACGGGGACAGGGGATGAAAAACTGTTTTTT. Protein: CATSRGTGTGDEKLFF.

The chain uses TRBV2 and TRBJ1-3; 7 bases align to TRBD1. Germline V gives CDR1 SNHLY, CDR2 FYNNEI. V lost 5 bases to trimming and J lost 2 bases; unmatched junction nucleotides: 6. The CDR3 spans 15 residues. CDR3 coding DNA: TGTGCCAGCAGTAAGCTGACAGGGACTGGAAACACCATATATTTT. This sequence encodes CASSKLTGTGNTIYF.

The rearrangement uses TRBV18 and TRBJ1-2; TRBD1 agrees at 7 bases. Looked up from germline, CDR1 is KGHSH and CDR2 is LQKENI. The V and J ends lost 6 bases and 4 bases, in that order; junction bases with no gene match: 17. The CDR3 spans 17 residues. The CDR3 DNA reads TGTGCCAGCTCTACAAGTGGGCCAGGGGGTCTCTCCTATGGCTACACCTTC. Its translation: CASSTSGPGGLSYGYTF.

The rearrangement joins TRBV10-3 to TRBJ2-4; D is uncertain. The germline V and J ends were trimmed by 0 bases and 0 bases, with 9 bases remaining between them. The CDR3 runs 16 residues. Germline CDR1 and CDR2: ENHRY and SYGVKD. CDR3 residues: CAISESSGIAKNIQYF. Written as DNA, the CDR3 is TGTGCCATCAGTGAGTCCTCGGGTATAGCCAAAAACATTCAGTACTTC.

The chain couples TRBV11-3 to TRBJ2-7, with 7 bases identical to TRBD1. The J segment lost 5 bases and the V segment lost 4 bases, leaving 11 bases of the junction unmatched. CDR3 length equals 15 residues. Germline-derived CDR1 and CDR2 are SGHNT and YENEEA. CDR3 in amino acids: CASSSRTGVGDEQYF. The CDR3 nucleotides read TGTGCCAGCAGCTCTAGAACAGGGGTTGGGGACGAGCAGTACTTC. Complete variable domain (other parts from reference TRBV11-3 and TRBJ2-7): EAGVVQSPRYKIIEKKQPVAFWCNPISGHNTLYWYLQNLGQGPELLIRYENEEAVDDSQLPKDRFSAERLKGVDSTLKIQPAELGDSAVYLCASSSRTGVGDEQYFGPGTRLTVT.

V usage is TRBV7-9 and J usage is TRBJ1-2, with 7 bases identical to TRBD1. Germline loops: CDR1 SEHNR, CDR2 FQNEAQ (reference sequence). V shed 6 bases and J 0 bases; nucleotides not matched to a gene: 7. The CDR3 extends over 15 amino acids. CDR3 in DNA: TGTGCCAGCAGGTCTGGGACAGCTACTAACTATGGCTACACCTTC. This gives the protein CASRSGTATNYGYTF.

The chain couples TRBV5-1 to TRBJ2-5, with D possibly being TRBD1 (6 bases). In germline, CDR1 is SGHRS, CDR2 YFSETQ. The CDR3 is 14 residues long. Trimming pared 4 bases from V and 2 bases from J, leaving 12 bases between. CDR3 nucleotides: TGCGCCAGCAGCCCTGGGGACACGCAAGAGACCCAGTACTTC. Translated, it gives CASSPGDTQETQYF.

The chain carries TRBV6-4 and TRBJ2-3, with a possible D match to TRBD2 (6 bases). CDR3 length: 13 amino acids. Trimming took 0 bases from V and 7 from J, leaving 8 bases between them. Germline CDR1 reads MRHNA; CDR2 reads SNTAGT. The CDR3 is CASSDSTRNTQYF. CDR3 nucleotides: TGTGCCAGCAGTGACTCGACTAGAAATACGCAGTATTTT.

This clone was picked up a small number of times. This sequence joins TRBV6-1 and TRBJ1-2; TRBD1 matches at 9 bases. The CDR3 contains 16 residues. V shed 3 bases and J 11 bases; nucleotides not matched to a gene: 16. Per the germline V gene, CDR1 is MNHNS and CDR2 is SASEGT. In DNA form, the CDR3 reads TGTGCCAGCAGTGAGCCTACCGGGACAGGGCGGTCAGGGTACACCTTC. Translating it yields CASSEPTGTGRSGYTF.

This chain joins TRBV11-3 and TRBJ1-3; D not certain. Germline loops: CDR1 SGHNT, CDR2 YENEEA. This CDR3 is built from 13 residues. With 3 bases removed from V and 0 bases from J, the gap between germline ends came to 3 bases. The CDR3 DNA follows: TGTGCCAGCAGCTTCGGCTCTGGAAACACCATATATTTT. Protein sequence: CASSFGSGNTIYF. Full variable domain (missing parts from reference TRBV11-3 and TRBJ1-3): EAGVVQSPRYKIIEKKQPVAFWCNPISGHNTLYWYLQNLGQGPELLIRYENEEAVDDSQLPKDRFSAERLKGVDSTLKIQPAELGDSAVYLCASSFGSGNTIYFGEGSWLTVV.

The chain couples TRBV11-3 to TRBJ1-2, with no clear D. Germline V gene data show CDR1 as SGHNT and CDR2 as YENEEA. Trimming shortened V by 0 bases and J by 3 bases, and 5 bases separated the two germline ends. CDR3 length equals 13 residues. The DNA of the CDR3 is TGTGCCAGCAGCTTAGATACAGACTATGGCTACACCTTC. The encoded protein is CASSLDTDYGYTF.

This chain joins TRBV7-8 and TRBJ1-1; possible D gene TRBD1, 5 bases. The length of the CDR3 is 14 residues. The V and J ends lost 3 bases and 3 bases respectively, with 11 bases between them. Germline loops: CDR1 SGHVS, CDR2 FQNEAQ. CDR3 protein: CASSFFRGDTEAFF. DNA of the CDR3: TGTGCCAGCAGCTTTTTTCGGGGGGACACTGAAGCTTTCTTT.